The rows below give T cell receptor beta chains drawn from one sample of a study of control samples from healthy donors and cancer patients. Profiling relied on immunoSEQ multiplex PCR, and the TCRdb table lists in-frame clones only, not all of them. The sample records 89,000 or so clones, about 89% being singletons. The source material was blood. These receptors all come from a man aged 50-60 years in good health. CDR3s include the opening cysteine and the closing phenylalanine or tryptophan. The D gene is left open where the match is weak. Clone size, where shown, is once, few, many, or a class for clones that have expanded.

cdr3_length j_call d_call clone_size v_call cdr3_aa cdr3_nt
14 TRBJ1-3 NA NA TRBV19 CASSIWGPGNTIYF TGTGCCAGTAGTATTTGGGGGCCTGGAAACACCATATATTTT
15 TRBJ1-1 NA few TRBV7-8 CASSLVLGGNTEAFF TGTGCCAGCAGCTTAGTCCTGGGGGGGAACACTGAAGCTTTCTTT
13 TRBJ2-4 NA few TRBV29-1 CSVWTNSGNIQYF TGCAGCGTGTGGACCAATTCGGGGAACATTCAGTACTTC
14 TRBJ2-2 NA NA TRBV7-2 CASSLLGDSGELFF TGTGCCAGCAGCTTACTAGGCGATTCCGGGGAGCTGTTTTTT
14 TRBJ1-2 NA NA TRBV29-1 CSVLSVGGAYGYTF TGCAGCGTTCTAAGTGTAGGGGGGGCCTATGGCTACACCTTC
14 TRBJ1-6 NA NA TRBV19 CASSATWAKPPLHF TGTGCCAGTAGTGCCACCTGGGCCAAGCCACCCCTCCACTTT
16 TRBJ1-5 TRBD1 once TRBV2 CASSLWTGFSNQPQHF TGTGCCAGCAGTCTCTGGACAGGGTTTAGCAATCAGCCCCAGCATTTT
15 TRBJ1-5 NA NA TRBV6-5 CASMGSVYSNQPQHF TGTGCCTCCATGGGTTCTGTGTATAGCAATCAGCCCCAGCATTTT
16 TRBJ1-1 NA NA TRBV5-6 CASSTGRTARTTEAFF TGTGCCAGCAGCACGGGTCGGACAGCCCGAACAACTGAAGCTTTCTTT
14 TRBJ2-5 NA NA TRBV18 CASSPESGGETQYF TGTGCCAGCTCACCCGAGTCGGGGGGCGAGACCCAGTACTTC
16 TRBJ2-3 TRBD1 NA TRBV5-1 CASSKDRVRDTDTQYF TGCGCCAGCAGCAAGGACAGGGTAAGAGATACAGATACGCAGTATTTT
15 TRBJ2-1 NA NA TRBV18 CASSPRVLRSNEQFF TGTGCCAGCTCACCGCGGGTTTTGCGGAGCAATGAGCAGTTCTTC
15 TRBJ2-3 TRBD2 NA TRBV12-5 CATAAGDSSADTQYF TGTGCTACCGCAGCGGGAGACTCTAGCGCAGATACGCAGTATTTT
14 TRBJ2-3 NA medium-sized TRBV14 CASSQDQWVDTQYF TGTGCCAGCAGCCAAGATCAGTGGGTGGATACGCAGTATTTT
14 TRBJ1-1 NA NA TRBV9 CASSVGGADTEAFF TGTGCCAGCAGCGTAGGGGGCGCGGACACTGAAGCTTTCTTT
12 TRBJ1-1 NA NA TRBV4-1 CASSRPGPEAFF TGCGCCAGCAGCCGCCCAGGCCCTGAAGCTTTCTTT
13 TRBJ2-3 NA NA TRBV30 CASSVGLPDTQYF TGTGCCTCCAGCGTGGGTTTACCAGATACGCAGTATTTT
13 TRBJ2-1 NA once TRBV12-5 CASGSNGPNEQFF TGTGCTAGTGGTTCCAACGGACCCAATGAGCAGTTCTTC
13 TRBJ2-5 NA NA TRBV10-3 CAIRPGELETQYF TGTGCCATCAGGCCTGGCGAGTTGGAGACCCAGTACTTC
15 TRBJ2-1 NA NA TRBV10-1 CASSGSSGSYNEQFF TGCGCCAGCAGTGGGAGTAGCGGCTCCTACAATGAGCAGTTCTTC
13 TRBJ2-1 NA NA TRBV5-4 CASSLDRPEEQFF TGTGCCAGCAGCTTAGACAGGCCCGAGGAGCAGTTCTTC
15 TRBJ1-5 TRBD1 NA TRBV7-2 CASSSGTGGNQPQHF TGTGCCAGCAGCTCGGGGACAGGGGGCAATCAGCCCCAGCATTTT
14 TRBJ2-1 NA NA TRBV24-1 CATSAAGSRNEQFF TGTGCCACCAGTGCGGCAGGGTCTCGCAATGAGCAGTTCTTC
13 TRBJ1-3 NA few TRBV11-2 CASSLLTGNTIYF TGTGCCAGCAGCCTATTAACCGGAAACACCATATATTTT
13 TRBJ2-1 TRBD2 NA TRBV4-3 CASSQLAGDEQFF TGCGCCAGCAGCCAGCTAGCGGGCGATGAGCAGTTCTTC
20 TRBJ2-2 TRBD2 NA TRBV24-1 CATSDLGTSGGYRFPGELFF TGTGCCACCAGTGATTTAGGGACTAGCGGGGGCTACCGGTTCCCCGGGGAGCTGTTTTTT
12 TRBJ1-2 TRBD1 NA TRBV28 CASIDRVYGYTF TGTGCCAGTATAGACAGGGTCTATGGCTACACCTTC
15 TRBJ2-3 NA NA TRBV2 CASSEGLVPTDTQYF TGTGCCAGCAGTGAAGGACTAGTCCCCACAGATACGCAGTATTTT
11 TRBJ2-3 NA NA TRBV29-1 CSVGGVDTQYF TGCAGCGTTGGGGGGGTGGATACGCAGTATTTT
14 TRBJ2-5 NA NA TRBV9 CASSLWGDQETQYF TGTGCCAGCAGCCTATGGGGGGACCAAGAGACCCAGTACTTC
13 TRBJ1-2 NA NA TRBV12-3/TRBV12-4 CASSITESYGYTF TGTGCCAGCAGTATAACAGAGTCCTATGGCTACACCTTC
16 TRBJ2-4 NA NA TRBV19 CASSPHGGRAKNIQYF TGTGCCAGTAGTCCCCACGGGGGGCGGGCCAAAAACATTCAGTACTTC
14 TRBJ2-3 NA NA TRBV5-1 CASSLRTDSDTQYF TGCGCCAGCAGCCTCCGCACAGATTCAGATACGCAGTATTTT
13 TRBJ1-1 NA NA TRBV12-3/TRBV12-4 CASSFQGSTEAFF TGTGCCAGCAGTTTTCAGGGGAGCACTGAAGCTTTCTTT
12 TRBJ2-7 NA NA TRBV7-9 CASSVNRDEQYF TGTGCCAGCAGCGTCAACAGGGACGAGCAGTACTTC
15 TRBJ1-2 NA NA TRBV6-2/TRBV6-3 CASSSWTASNYGYTF TGTGCCAGCAGTTCCTGGACAGCATCTAACTATGGCTACACCTTC
15 TRBJ2-1 TRBD2 NA TRBV5-6 CASSLGGGGYNEQFF TGTGCCAGCAGCTTGGGGGGCGGGGGGTACAATGAGCAGTTCTTC